This passage covers 32 T cell receptor beta chains from one sample sequenced in a study of shared clonotypes between healthy human individuals. This table comes from immunoSEQ multiplex PCR, and its TCRdb copy is limited to in-frame clones, with some not included. The profile shows approximately 2.5 million clones, more than 90% of them singletons. Sequencing input: naive CD4+ T cells sorted from blood. Subset reported: CD45RA+ positively selected. The receptor source for this set is a man aged 18-30 years in good health.

The chain uses TRBV25-1 and TRBJ2-1, with a possible D match to TRBD2 (6 bases). The CDR3 length is 14 residues. V was pared by 3 bases and J by 4 bases, with 10 bases between. The germline V gene encodes CDR1 MGHDK and CDR2 SYGVNS. The DNA for the CDR3 is TGTGCCAGCAGTGAGTCGGGGAGGTACAATGAGCAGTTCTTC. This encodes CASSESGRYNEQFF.

This chain uses TRBV6-6 with TRBJ2-1; possible D gene TRBD1, 6 bases. The CDR3 totals 16 residues. CDR1 is MNHNY, CDR2 SVGAGI, per germline (reference sequence). V was pared by 0 bases and J by 0 bases, with 9 bases between. CDR3 region: CASSYSDSHSYNEQFF. The DNA of the CDR3 is TGTGCCAGCAGTTACTCGGACAGCCACTCCTACAATGAGCAGTTCTTC.

The chain recombines TRBV18 with TRBJ2-7, with 8 positions matching TRBD1. V lost 2 bases to trimming and J lost 7 bases; unmatched junction nucleotides: 10. Germline CDR1 is KGHSH and CDR2 is LQKENI. The CDR3 covers 15 residues. The CDR3 nucleotides read TGTGCCAGCTCACCAAGTTCGCAGGGGGCGGGGGAGCAGTACTTC. It translates to CASSPSSQGAGEQYF.

The chain has TRBV6-4 and TRBJ2-3; D gene unclear. CDR1 is MRHNA, CDR2 SNTAGT, per germline. V was pared by 0 bases and J by 8 bases, with 9 bases between. This CDR3 is built from 13 residues. The CDR3 here is CASSDSTGVTQYF. CDR3 in DNA: TGTGCCAGCAGTGACTCGACGGGTGTTACGCAGTATTTT.

To note about this clone: The sample has other DNA sequences that encode this CDR3 too. This rearrangement joins TRBV2 to TRBJ1-5; 7 bases line up with TRBD1. After removal of 5 bases from V and 1 base from J, the junction contained 2 bases not matched to a gene. The CDR3 sequence is 14 residues long. Germline CDR1 reads SNHLY; CDR2 reads FYNNEI. CDR3 loop: CASSWGQSNQPQHF. The CDR3 DNA reads TGTGCCAGCAGTTGGGGACAGAGCAATCAGCCCCAGCATTTT.

This clone appeared a few times. The chain links TRBV10-2 to TRBJ1-1; 7 bases map to TRBD1. J was trimmed by 2 bases and V by 4 bases; bases with no gene match: 7. CDR1 and CDR2 (germline): WSHSY, SAAADI. The CDR3 consists of 15 residues. The CDR3 loop is CASSVLGQANTEAFF. In DNA, the CDR3 is TGCGCCAGCAGTGTACTAGGACAGGCTAACACTGAAGCTTTCTTT.

The rearrangement links TRBV6-5 to TRBJ2-3; TRBD1 matches at 11 bases. This CDR3 comprises 14 residues. V lost 3 bases to trimming and J lost 6 bases; unmatched junction nucleotides: 2. The germline V gene encodes CDR1 MNHEY and CDR2 SVGAGI. The CDR3 sequence is CASSYGTGGDTQYF. The CDR3 DNA follows: TGTGCCAGCAGTTATGGGACAGGGGGTGATACGCAGTATTTT.

The V and J genes are TRBV28 and TRBJ2-7, with D unclear. Germline assignment: CDR1 MDHEN and CDR2 SYDVKM. The V and J ends lost 2 bases and 4 bases respectively, with 6 bases between them. The CDR3 length is 12 residues. The CDR3 sequence is CASSLQQYEQYF. In nucleotides, the CDR3 is TGTGCCAGCAGTTTACAGCAGTACGAGCAGTACTTC.

The rearrangement uses TRBV19 and TRBJ1-6, with 7 nucleotides matching TRBD1. Per the germline V gene, CDR1 is LNHDA and CDR2 is SQIVND (reference sequence). The CDR3 covers 14 residues. With V trimmed by 5 bases and J by 12 bases, 10 bases remained unmatched. This CDR3 reads CASSLTGEIGPLHF. For the CDR3, the DNA is TGTGCCAGTAGTTTAACAGGGGAAATCGGACCCCTCCACTTT.

The chain carries TRBV4-1 and TRBJ1-1; no reliable D call. CDR3 length: 17 amino acids. Germline assignment: CDR1 MGHRA and CDR2 YSYEKL. V was clipped by 0 bases and J by 1 base, with 15 bases between them. The CDR3 nucleotides are TGCGCCAGCAGCCAAGAAAGTCTGCGGAGACAGAACACTGAAGCTTTCTTT. Protein sequence: CASSQESLRRQNTEAFF.

The V gene is TRBV5-1, the J gene TRBJ1-6; TRBD1 is a possible D gene (5 bases). The CDR3 contains 18 residues. The germline V gene has CDR1 SGHRS and CDR2 YFSETQ. Trimming removed 3 bases at V and 0 bases at J, with 16 bases between. The CDR3 sequence is CASSYSTSGSSYNSPLHF. The CDR3 bases are TGCGCCAGCAGCTATTCTACTTCAGGGAGCTCCTATAATTCACCCCTCCACTTT. The whole variable domain, remainder taken from reference TRBV5-1 and TRBJ1-6, is KAGVTQTPRYLIKTRGQQVTLSCSPISGHRSVSWYQQTPGQGLQFLFEYFSETQRNKGNFPGRFSGRQFSNSRSEMNVSTLELGDSALYLCASSYSTSGSSYNSPLHFGNGTRLTVT.

This chain connects TRBV7-2 to TRBJ2-3, with D perhaps TRBD2 (5 bases). V was pared by 1 base and J by 0 bases, with 8 bases between. The germline CDR1 and CDR2 sequences are SGHTA and FQGNSA. The CDR3 is 15 amino acids. The CDR3 region is CASSLEAVSTDTQYF. DNA for the CDR3: TGTGCCAGCAGCTTAGAAGCGGTTAGCACAGATACGCAGTATTTT.

The chain has TRBV27 and TRBJ1-2; no definite D call. CDR3 size: 13 residues. Trimming took off 3 bases at V and 9 bases at J, with 14 bases between the two ends. Germline values: CDR1 MNHEY, CDR2 SMNVEV (reference sequence). CDR3 coding DNA: TGTGCCAGCAGTTTGAGAGGGCCAGAGAGCTACACCTTC. Its protein product is CASSLRGPESYTF.

The gene calls are TRBV28 and TRBJ2-1, with D unclear. Trimming pared 5 bases from V and 2 bases from J, leaving 19 bases between. The CDR3 is 17 residues long. From germline, CDR1 is MDHEN and CDR2 SYDVKM. The CDR3 nucleotides read TGTGCCAGCAGTATTCCGGACCCCCGAGCCGCCTACAATGAGCAGTTCTTC. Protein product: CASSIPDPRAAYNEQFF. Full variable domain (remainder filled in from reference TRBV28 and TRBJ2-1): DVKVTQSSRYLVKRTGEKVFLECVQDMDHENMFWYRQDPGLGLRLIYFSYDVKMKEKGDIPEGYSVSREKKERFSLILESASTNQTSMYLCASSIPDPRAAYNEQFFGPGTRLTVL.

The chain has TRBV11-2 and TRBJ1-4; possible D gene TRBD1, 6 bases. The germline V gene has CDR1 SGHAT and CDR2 FQNNGV. This CDR3 region has 18 residues. With 0 bases removed from V and 5 bases from J, the gap between germline ends came to 19 bases. CDR3 amino acids: CASSLDRVGEGVNEKLFF. In nucleotides, the CDR3 is TGTGCCAGCAGCTTAGATCGGGTGGGCGAGGGGGTCAATGAAAAACTGTTTTTT. The variable domain in full, with the rest retrieved from reference TRBV11-2 and TRBJ1-4, is EAGVAQSPRYKIIEKRQSVAFWCNPISGHATLYWYQQILGQGPKLLIQFQNNGVVDDSQLPKDRFSAERLKGVDSTLKIQPAKLEDSAVYLCASSLDRVGEGVNEKLFFGSGTQLSVL.

This chain connects TRBV5-1 to TRBJ1-3; D not certain. The V end lost 4 bases, the J end lost 2 bases, and 10 bases lay between the germline ends. The CDR3 length is 14 residues. The V gene's germline CDR1 is SGHRS and CDR2 YFSETQ. Here the CDR3 DNA reads TGCGCCAGCAGCCTGTGGGGTCCTGGAAACACCATATATTTT. It encodes CASSLWGPGNTIYF. Full variable domain (missing parts from reference TRBV5-1 and TRBJ1-3): KAGVTQTPRYLIKTRGQQVTLSCSPISGHRSVSWYQQTPGQGLQFLFEYFSETQRNKGNFPGRFSGRQFSNSRSEMNVSTLELGDSALYLCASSLWGPGNTIYFGEGSWLTVV.

The CDR3 protein is CASSPPGLAGRAGELFF. The CDR3 DNA reads as TGTGCCAGCAGCCCTCCCGGACTAGCGGGGAGGGCCGGGGAGCTGTTTTTT. The chain couples TRBV11-2 to TRBJ2-2, with 12 bases that match TRBD2. The V and J ends lost 5 bases and 6 bases, in that order; junction bases with no gene match: 10. The CDR3 is made up of 17 amino acids. Germline values: CDR1 SGHAT, CDR2 FQNNGV.

The J gene is TRBJ1-2, the V gene TRBV30; tentatively, D is TRBD1 (5 bases). V gave up 2 bases and J gave up 2 bases, with 12 bases separating them. The germline gives CDR1 GTSNPN, CDR2 SVGIG (reference sequence). There are 14 residues in the CDR3. The chain's CDR3 is CAWSNKGRNYGYTF. CDR3 nucleotide sequence: TGTGCCTGGAGTAACAAGGGGCGGAACTATGGCTACACCTTC.

The rearrangement uses TRBV5-6 and TRBJ2-7, with 12 bases aligning to TRBD2. Germline V CDR1 and CDR2: SGHDT, YYEEEE. CDR3 length: 15 amino acids. V trimming: 5 bases; J trimming: 5 bases; junction bases outside the gene matches: 8. The CDR3 DNA sequence: TGTGCCAGCAGAGCCCGGACTAGCGGGATCAACGAGCAGTACTTC. Residues: CASRARTSGINEQYF.

The V gene is TRBV20-1, the J gene TRBJ2-1, with TRBD1 matching over 7 bases. V lost 6 bases to trimming and J lost 13 bases; unmatched junction nucleotides: 6. Germline assignment: CDR1 DFQATT and CDR2 SNEGSKA (reference sequence). The CDR3 runs to 10 residues. CDR3 sequence: CSARQGSQFF. CDR3 DNA sequence: TGCAGTGCAAGACAGGGATCACAGTTCTTC.

The rearrangement uses TRBV5-1 and TRBJ2-1; TRBD2 aligns across 9 bases. Germline CDR1 SGHRS, CDR2 YFSETQ. Trimming took 3 bases from V and 3 from J; bases not matched to a gene: 4. This CDR3 region has 15 residues. The CDR3 bases are TGCGCCAGCAGCTGGAGAGCGGGAGGCTACAATGAGCAGTTCTTC. Protein product: CASSWRAGGYNEQFF. Drawing the rest from reference TRBV5-1 and TRBJ2-1, the complete variable domain is KAGVTQTPRYLIKTRGQQVTLSCSPISGHRSVSWYQQTPGQGLQFLFEYFSETQRNKGNFPGRFSGRQFSNSRSEMNVSTLELGDSALYLCASSWRAGGYNEQFFGPGTRLTVL.

The chain joins TRBV7-2 to TRBJ1-6, with D possibly matching TRBD1 (6 bases). The V gene lost 5 bases and the J gene lost 0 bases, with 14 bases spanning the gap. The CDR3 is made up of 17 amino acids. The V gene's germline CDR1 is SGHTA and CDR2 FQGNSA. The CDR3 sequence is CASSPGTKSSYNSPLHF. CDR3 sequence (DNA): TGTGCCAGCAGCCCGGGGACAAAGAGCTCCTATAATTCACCCCTCCACTTT.

Worth noting for this clone: Other nucleotide sequences from this sample produce the same CDR3. V and J are TRBV19 and TRBJ1-2; TRBD1 agrees at 9 bases. V lost 3 bases, J lost 5 bases, and 1 base stayed unmatched. CDR3 length: 13 amino acids. The germline V gene encodes CDR1 LNHDA and CDR2 SQIVND (reference sequence). CDR3 coding DNA: TGTGCCAGTAGTATTGACAGGGGGTATGGCTACACCTTC. Its translation: CASSIDRGYGYTF.

The rearrangement uses TRBV6-6 and TRBJ2-1, with D possibly matching TRBD2 (6 bases). Germline V lookup: CDR1 MNHNY, CDR2 SVGAGI (reference sequence). The CDR3 runs to 15 residues. V was cut by 9 bases and J by 1 base, with 16 bases left in between. The CDR3 is CASSGGVLSYNEQFF. DNA for the CDR3: TGTGCCAGTTCAGGAGGGGTTTTATCCTACAATGAGCAGTTCTTC.

The rearrangement joins TRBV5-6 to TRBJ2-7; 7 positions match TRBD1. The trim removed 2 bases at V and 7 bases at J, leaving 6 bases unmatched. The CDR3 consists of 13 residues. Looked up from germline, CDR1 is SGHDT and CDR2 is YYEEEE. In nucleotides, the CDR3 is TGTGCCAGCAGCTTAAGGGGGCGTATGGAGCAGTACTTC. Its translation: CASSLRGRMEQYF.

The rearrangement links TRBV15 to TRBJ1-2; D is ambiguous. V gave up 7 bases and J gave up 7 bases, with 25 bases separating them. Germline V CDR1 and CDR2: LNHNV, YYDKDF (reference sequence). This CDR3 region has 16 residues. The CDR3 bases are TGTGCCACCACTACAGCCACCGGCACAGTGTCGCGTGGCTACACCTTC. It encodes CATTTATGTVSRGYTF.

DNA for the CDR3: TGTGCCTGGAGAGACTACCGGATGATCATGAACACTGAAGCTTTCTTT. It is translated as CAWRDYRMIMNTEAFF. This chain links TRBV30 with TRBJ1-1; D ambiguous. The CDR3 runs to 16 residues. V dropped 3 bases and J dropped 0 bases, with 17 bases sitting between them. Germline-derived CDR1 and CDR2 are GTSNPN and SVGIG (reference sequence).

V and J are TRBV19 and TRBJ2-6; TRBD2 might be the D (6 bases). V lost 8 bases and J 0 bases, leaving 11 bases between the germline ends. The germline V gene has CDR1 LNHDA and CDR2 SQIVND (reference sequence). The CDR3 spans 15 residues. CDR3: CASLGRYSGANVLTF. The CDR3 DNA is TGTGCCAGTCTGGGGAGGTACTCTGGGGCCAACGTCCTGACTTTC.

This clone has just a few counts. This chain connects TRBV4-1 to TRBJ1-5; D may be TRBD1 (5 bases). V shed 4 bases and J shed 7 bases, with 17 bases lying between them. Germline V gives CDR1 MGHRA, CDR2 YSYEKL. CDR3 size: 15 residues. CDR3 DNA sequence: TGCGCCAGCAGCCCAGTGGGCGCGGGGCGCCAGCCCCAGCATTTT. It encodes CASSPVGAGRQPQHF.

Of note for this clone: Other DNA sequences from this sample encode an identical CDR3 as well. As DNA, the CDR3 is TGTGCCAGTAGTACCCAGGGGGCTGGGACTGAAGCTTTCTTT. It translates to CASSTQGAGTEAFF. The chain carries TRBV19 and TRBJ1-1; the match to TRBD1 covers 8 bases. The CDR3 length is 14 residues. After removal of 4 bases from V and 5 bases from J, the junction contained 6 bases not matched to a gene. Germline V CDR1 and CDR2: LNHDA, SQIVND (reference sequence). The full variable domain, in which reference TRBV19 and TRBJ1-1 provide the parts outside the CDR3, is DGGITQSPKYLFRKEGQNVTLSCEQNLNHDAMYWYRQDPGQGLRLIYYSQIVNDFQKGDIAEGYSVSREKKESFPLTVTSAQKNPTAFYLCASSTQGAGTEAFFGQGTRLTVV.

Points on this clone: The same CDR3 also results from other DNA sequences found in this sample. The chain is built from TRBV5-1 and TRBJ2-3; 8 nucleotides line up with TRBD2. V gave up 0 bases and J gave up 0 bases; unmatched junction bases: 3. Germline values: CDR1 SGHRS, CDR2 YFSETQ. The CDR3 is made up of 16 amino acids. CDR3: CASSLGTSGSTDTQYF. The CDR3 DNA reads as TGCGCCAGCAGCTTGGGTACTAGCGGAAGCACAGATACGCAGTATTTT.

This chain joins TRBV19 and TRBJ2-7; TRBD1 matches 7 bases. J lost 5 bases, V lost 6 bases, and 7 bases had no gene match. The CDR3 is 13 amino acids. Per germline, CDR1 LNHDA and CDR2 SQIVND (reference sequence). The CDR3 DNA reads TGTGCCAGTAGCGACAGGGCGGGTGACGAGCAGTACTTC. Its protein product is CASSDRAGDEQYF.